The source of this T cell receptor beta chain is a study of T-cell memory formation after mild COVID-19. Study at large: For the most part, TCR clusters were specific to one donor.

TCRdb passed the 5' RACE reads through MiXCR, listing each CDR3 protein once. The table lists 75,000 to 95,000 distinct CDR3 sequences, approximately 13% of them singletons. V shed 4 bases and J shed 1 base, with 16 bases lying between them. This CDR3 comprises 16 residues. CDR1 and CDR2 (germline): SGHTA, FQGTGA. The sequence was collected from an adult woman who had mild COVID-19 (a few samples of this study predate the infection). Cell type and time point are not known. The rearrangement uses TRBV7-3 and TRBJ1-2; D not certain. The sequenced sample consisted of PBMCs or a T cell subset sorted from them (not recorded which). This chain's CDR3 is CASSSSDYTNNYGYTF. The CDR3 DNA reads TGTGCCAGCAGCTCCTCCGATTATACAAATAACTATGGCTACACCTTC.